This is a list of T cell receptor beta chains from one sample in a study of T-cell reconstitution after alpha-beta-depleted transplantation in children. MiXCR was run by TCRdb on the PCR reads, yielding one entry per CDR3 protein. Among roughly 500,000 distinct CDR3 sequences, about 10% were seen once, and the ten largest hold roughly 2.1%. The source was PBMCs, collected before TCRalphabeta/CD19-depleted stem cell transplant. The receptors were gathered from a child aged 2-15 years with inherited bone marrow failure, due to receive a stem cell transplant. The CDR3 runs from the conserved cysteine through the conserved F or W. D genes are given only for firm matches. Clone size is given for some rows only: seen once, a few or many times, or a class if the clone is expanded.

clone_size,d_call,j_call,v_call,cdr3_nt,cdr3_aa
many,NA,TRBJ2-2,TRBV20-1,TGCAGTGCTAGAGATGGGGGGCGTCGAGGCACCGGGGAGCTGTTTTTT,CSARDGGRRGTGELFF
NA,TRBD2,TRBJ2-7,TRBV7-2,TGTGCCAGCAGCTTACCGGGACTAGCGGGAGGGACCCTCTACGAGCAGTACTTC,CASSLPGLAGGTLYEQYF
once,NA,TRBJ2-1,TRBV7-9,TGTGCCAGCAGCCCTCCTGGGGGGCAGACTTACAATGAGTGGTTCTTC,CASSPPGGQTYNEWFF
many,TRBD2,TRBJ2-1,TRBV27,TGTGCCAGCAGTACCCACCGCGGGGGAAATGAGCAGTTCTTC,CASSTHRGGNEQFF
many,NA,TRBJ2-5,TRBV9,TGTGCCAGCAGCGTAGGGGCACAAGAGACCCAGTACTTC,CASSVGAQETQYF
many,NA,TRBJ2-7,TRBV7-9,TGTGCCAGCAGCTCCCCTGATGCCTCCTACGAGCAGTACTTC,CASSSPDASYEQYF
many,NA,TRBJ2-7,TRBV20-1,TGCAGTGCTAGGGGACTGGAACGATCATACGAGCAGTACTTC,CSARGLERSYEQYF
NA,TRBD1,TRBJ1-3,TRBV18,TGTGCCAGCTCACCCCTTACGCAGGGGGCCGACTCTGGAAACACCATATATTTT,CASSPLTQGADSGNTIYF
NA,NA,TRBJ2-6,TRBV13,TGTGCCAGCAGCTTAGGCGGTGCGCGGAACTTGGGGCTTTCTGCGGCCAACGTCCTGACTTTC,CASSLGGARNLGLSAANVLTF
NA,TRBD2,TRBJ2-3,TRBV9,TGTGCCAGCAGCCCGGGGGGACATACGCAGTATTTT,CASSPGGHTQYF
many,NA,TRBJ2-1,TRBV29-1,TGCAGCGTTGTCGGGAGTTTAGATGGGAGTACCTACAATGAGCAGTTCTTC,CSVVGSLDGSTYNEQFF
many,TRBD1,TRBJ2-2,TRBV10-3,TGTGCCACCCTAGACAGGGATGAGGGCACCGGGGAGCTGTTTTTT,CATLDRDEGTGELFF
many,NA,TRBJ1-1,TRBV29-1,TGCAGCGTGAGGACAGCAAACGGGGTGAACACTGAAGCTTTCTTT,CSVRTANGVNTEAFF
many,NA,TRBJ1-5,TRBV6-5,TGTGCCAGCAGTTACTCAGGGTTCAATTGGCCCCAGCATTTT,CASSYSGFNWPQHF
many,TRBD2,TRBJ2-5,TRBV7-8,TGTGCCAGCAGCTTGGCGCCTAGCGGGAGGTGGAGGGAGACCCAGTACTTC,CASSLAPSGRWRETQYF
many,NA,TRBJ2-3,TRBV24-1,TGTGCCACCAGTGACCAACAAGCAGATACGCAGTATTTT,CATSDQQADTQYF
NA,NA,TRBJ2-7,TRBV4-3,TGCGCCAGCAGCCATTTCCCATTCTACGAGCAGTACTTC,CASSHFPFYEQYF
many,NA,TRBJ1-6,TRBV5-5,TGTGCCAGCAGCTTAATTCCAACTAATTCACCCCTCCACTTT,CASSLIPTNSPLHF
NA,NA,TRBJ2-1,TRBV5-4,TGTGCCAGCAGCTTGGGTGGCTGGGGTAGGAATGAGCAGTTCTTC,CASSLGGWGRNEQFF
NA,TRBD1,TRBJ1-2,TRBV12-3/TRBV12-4,TGTGCCAGCAGTGTCGGACAGGGGGCGCAGCTCGGTGGCTACACCTTC,CASSVGQGAQLGGYTF
many,NA,TRBJ2-1,TRBV7-2,TGTGCCAGCAGCCCCCGCGGGGATTCCTACAATGAGCAGTTCTTC,CASSPRGDSYNEQFF
many,TRBD2,TRBJ2-1,TRBV7-2,TGTGCCAGCGATACTAGCGGAAGATACAATGAGCAGTTCTTC,CASDTSGRYNEQFF
many,NA,TRBJ2-2,TRBV29-1,TGCAGCGTTGGATCCGGGGGCCGGGACACCGGGGAGCTGTTTTTT,CSVGSGGRDTGELFF
many,TRBD1,TRBJ1-1,TRBV5-1,TGCGCCAGCAGCCCCTGGGAAACAGGGGGGAACACTGAAGCTTTCTTT,CASSPWETGGNTEAFF
many,NA,TRBJ1-1,TRBV7-9,TGTGCCAGCAGCTTCAGCAACACTGAAGCTTTCTTT,CASSFSNTEAFF
many,TRBD2,TRBJ2-5,TRBV6-2/TRBV6-3,TGTGCCAGCAGTGGGACTAGCGGGAGCGGTCTACAAGAGACCCAGTACTTC,CASSGTSGSGLQETQYF
few,TRBD2,TRBJ2-2,TRBV12-3/TRBV12-4,TGTGCCAGCAGTTTTAGTCTAGCGGTAACCGGGGAGCTGTTTTTT,CASSFSLAVTGELFF
many,TRBD2,TRBJ2-3,TRBV24-1,TGTGCCACCAGTGATAGCGGGAGGACAGATACGCAGTATTTT,CATSDSGRTDTQYF
NA,NA,TRBJ1-3,TRBV23-1,TGCGCCAGCAGGCACCAGAGCTCTGGAAACACCATATATTTT,CASRHQSSGNTIYF
many,NA,TRBJ1-4,TRBV27,TGTGCCAGCAGTTTGGGAGGAAATGCAGTGGTTGAAAAACTGTTTTTT,CASSLGGNAVVEKLFF
many,NA,TRBJ2-1,TRBV12-3/TRBV12-4,TGTGCCAGCACTCGGAGAACGATTGAGCAGTTCTTC,CASTRRTIEQFF
NA,NA,TRBJ2-1,TRBV4-3,TGCGCCAGCAGCCAAGAGTACAGGCCTCTGATCTACAATGAGCAGTTCTTC,CASSQEYRPLIYNEQFF
many,TRBD2,TRBJ2-1,TRBV20-1,TGCAGTGCTAGTGGACTAGCGGGGCACAATGAGCAGTTCTTC,CSASGLAGHNEQFF
many,TRBD2,TRBJ2-7,TRBV20-1,TGCAGTGCTAGAGGTGATCTCGGACTAGCGGGAGTGAGGGAGCAGTACTTC,CSARGDLGLAGVREQYF
NA,TRBD1,TRBJ2-1,TRBV11-2,TGTGCCAGCAGCCCGGACAGGGGGTGGGATGAGCAGTTCTTC,CASSPDRGWDEQFF
NA,NA,TRBJ2-7,TRBV5-1,TGCGCCAGCAGCCGACGACAGGACGAGCAGTACTTC,CASSRRQDEQYF
many,NA,TRBJ2-7,TRBV9,TGTGCCAGCAGCGGGCTTAGGGACTACGAGCAGTACTTC,CASSGLRDYEQYF
NA,NA,TRBJ2-6,TRBV12-3/TRBV12-4,TGTGCCAGCAGTTTAATAGGCCCGCGCTCTGGGGCCAACGTCCTGACTTTC,CASSLIGPRSGANVLTF
many,NA,TRBJ1-1,TRBV4-3,TGCGCCAGCAGCCAACAAACTACCGGGCAGGGGAACACTGAAGCTTTCTTT,CASSQQTTGQGNTEAFF
NA,TRBD2,TRBJ2-1,TRBV7-9,TGTGCCAGCACGGGTCTAGCGGGAGATAGCTCCTACAATGAGCAGTTCTTC,CASTGLAGDSSYNEQFF
many,TRBD1,TRBJ1-2,TRBV4-3,TGCGCCAGCAGCCTTTCCGGCAGGGGGGACTATGGCTACACCTTC,CASSLSGRGDYGYTF
many,NA,TRBJ2-7,TRBV5-4,TGTGCCAGCAGCTTGCCGGGCGGCCCCACCTACGAGCAGTACTTC,CASSLPGGPTYEQYF
few,TRBD1,TRBJ2-1,TRBV5-4,TGTGCCAGCAGCGGGACAGGGAGGGGCTACAATGAGCAGTTCTTC,CASSGTGRGYNEQFF
many,NA,TRBJ1-5,TRBV19,TGTGCCAGTTCAGGGTTTATGGATCAGCCCCAGCATTTT,CASSGFMDQPQHF
many,NA,TRBJ2-1,TRBV10-1,TGCGCCAGCAGTGATAGGCTAGCTCGGTTCAATGAGCAGTTCTTC,CASSDRLARFNEQFF
few,TRBD1,TRBJ1-1,TRBV10-1,TGCGCCAGCAGTCGAGCAGGGGGCGCCGCTGAAGCTTTCTTT,CASSRAGGAAEAFF
once,NA,TRBJ2-2,TRBV2,TGTGCCAGCAGTGTTTTAGGGACCGGGGAGCTGTTTTTT,CASSVLGTGELFF
many,NA,TRBJ2-1,TRBV20-1,TGCAGTGCTAGAGTGCCTAGCGTCTATGAGCAGTTCTTC,CSARVPSVYEQFF
NA,TRBD2,TRBJ2-3,TRBV4-3,TGCGCCAGCAGCCAAGGGACCCCACTAGCGGAAGGGCCCCCTAATACGCAGTATTTT,CASSQGTPLAEGPPNTQYF
many,NA,TRBJ2-7,TRBV3-1,TGTGCCAGCTCTCTCGTTCGGGGGACCGAGCAGTACTTC,CASSLVRGTEQYF
NA,NA,TRBJ2-1,TRBV28,TGTGCCAGCAGTCCGCCTGGGGGGGACATCTTCGGTGAGCAGTTCTTC,CASSPPGGDIFGEQFF
many,NA,TRBJ1-1,TRBV7-2,TGTGCCAGCAGCTTAGACGAATACACTGAAGCTTTCTTT,CASSLDEYTEAFF
many,NA,TRBJ2-7,TRBV4-1,TGCGCCAGCAGCCTCCGGGACTTTTCCTACGAGCAGTACTTC,CASSLRDFSYEQYF
many,NA,TRBJ2-2,TRBV27,TGTGCCAGCAGTCGGATGGGGCACTCGAACACCGGGGAGCTGTTTTTT,CASSRMGHSNTGELFF
many,TRBD2,TRBJ2-5,TRBV20-1,TGCAGTGCTAGAGGACTAGCGGTCCAAGAGACCCAGTACTTC,CSARGLAVQETQYF
NA,TRBD1,TRBJ1-1,TRBV7-2,TGTGCCAGCAGCCCGACCCGGGGACAGGGAATATATAGAGCTTTCTTT,CASSPTRGQGIYRAFF
many,TRBD2,TRBJ2-5,TRBV28,TGTGCCAGCAGTTTATCCCGGACTAGCGTCTACCAAAGGGGAGAGACCCAGTACTTC,CASSLSRTSVYQRGETQYF
many,NA,TRBJ2-5,TRBV5-1,TGCGCCAGCAGCTGGGAGTCCCAGGAGACCCAGTACTTC,CASSWESQETQYF
few,TRBD1,TRBJ1-1,TRBV29-1,TGCAGCGTTGGTCTGGGGACAGGTCCCTTGGGCACTGAAGCTTTCTTT,CSVGLGTGPLGTEAFF